The 28 T cell receptor beta chains listed next were all sequenced from one sample in a study of blood T cells in healthy people across ages. For the second PCR, which ran for about 7 to 12 cycles, a sample-barcoded 5' primer and a J-beta primer mix were used. TCRdb reanalysed the 5' RACE reads using MiXCR and keeps one entry per CDR3 protein. The sample lists about 930,000 distinct CDR3 sequences; just under 30% were seen once. Separately, the same data were catalogued under a study of T cells of mothers and their children.

Input material: blood. The receptors were sampled from a woman between 40 and 50 years old in good health.

J is TRBJ1-1 and V is TRBV27; 7 nucleotides align to TRBD1. This CDR3 region has 12 residues. Germline CDR1 MNHEY, CDR2 SMNVEV (reference sequence). V shed 6 bases, J shed 8 bases, and the junction held 6 bases outside the gene matches. Here the CDR3 reads CASRTTGREAFF. The DNA for the CDR3 is TGTGCCAGCAGAACGACAGGGAGGGAAGCTTTCTTT.

This clonotype was detected a few times. The CDR3 region has the DNA TGTGCCAGCAGCCGAAGACAGGGGGCTAACTATGGCTACACCTTC. Amino acids: CASSRRQGANYGYTF. The chain uses TRBV14 and TRBJ1-2, with TRBD1 identical over 9 bases. The CDR3 length is 15 residues. Germline V gene sequence: CDR1 SGHDN, CDR2 FVKESK. V dropped 4 bases and J dropped 0; count of bases not matched to a gene: 3.

The chain couples TRBV10-3 to TRBJ1-5, with D perhaps TRBD1 (6 bases). V lost 5 bases and J 5 bases, leaving 7 bases between the germline ends. The CDR3 is 12 residues long. Germline loops: CDR1 ENHRY, CDR2 SYGVKD. The CDR3 region has the DNA TGTGCCATCAGTCGACAGGATCAGCCCCAGCATTTT. Protein sequence: CAISRQDQPQHF.

This clonotype appeared a few times. As DNA, the CDR3 is TGTGCCAGCAGCGTAGAGGAGACCCAGGGCGAGCAGTACTTC. Residues: CASSVEETQGEQYF. The chain employs TRBV9 and TRBJ2-4; D might be TRBD1 (5 bases). The DNA end lines up better with TRBJ2-7; the J call may be wrong. The CDR3 covers 14 residues. Germline CDR1 and CDR2: SGDLS and YYNGEE.

A remark on this clonotype: This may arise from a read error, as a much more abundant clone is one base away. V is TRBV27 and J is TRBJ2-7; TRBD1 might be the D (5 bases). V shed 0 bases and J shed 4 bases, with 13 bases lying between them. From germline, CDR1 is MNHEY and CDR2 SMNVEV (reference sequence). The CDR3 spans 15 residues. The CDR3 protein is CASSLSAGKGYEQYF. For the CDR3, the DNA is TGTGCCAGCAGTTTATCGGCAGGGAAGGGGTACGAGCAGTACTTC.

About this clonotype itself: A read error is possible here, since a much larger clone lies one base away. Without the conserved terminal phenylalanine or tryptophan, this CDR3 likely stems from a read error. The chain links TRBV4-1 to TRBJ1-2; D is possibly TRBD1 (5 bases). Germline V gene data show CDR1 as MGHRA and CDR2 as YSYEKL. The CDR3 extends over 15 amino acids. The germline V and J ends were trimmed by 1 base and 3 bases, with 12 bases remaining between them. CDR3: CASSQGRGTDYGYTS. The CDR3 coding sequence is TGCGCCAGCAGCCAAGGACGGGGCACAGACTATGGCTACACCTCC.

This clonotype has just one count. The rearrangement uses TRBV9 and TRBJ1-2; D call uncertain. This CDR3 is built from 11 residues. Germline V lookup: CDR1 SGDLS, CDR2 YYNGEE. With 4 bases removed from V and 6 bases from J, the gap between germline ends came to 7 bases. CDR3 bases: TGTGCCAGCAGCCAGTGGGATGGCTACACCTTC. As protein: CASSQWDGYTF.

On this clonotype: The junction departs from germline at one end; a sequencing error may be responsible. The CDR3, as DNA: TGTGCCAGCAGTGGGGGGGGCTACAAGCAGTACTTC. Translation: CASSGGGYKQYF. The chain joins TRBV2 to TRBJ2-7, with D perhaps TRBD2 (7 bases). This CDR3 is 12 amino acids long. The germline CDR1 and CDR2 sequences are SNHLY and FYNNEI.

This clonotype was seen many times. V gene TRBV12-3 or TRBV12-4 combines with J gene TRBJ2-7; tentatively, D is TRBD1 or TRBD2 (5 bases each). This CDR3 contains 15 residues. V gave up 7 bases and J gave up 0 bases, with 16 bases separating them. The CDR3 region is CASTSGRDLSYEQYF. The DNA for the CDR3 is TGTGCCAGCACCTCTGGTAGGGACCTCTCCTACGAGCAGTACTTC.

V usage is TRBV6-5 and J usage is TRBJ1-1; 9 positions agree with TRBD1. This CDR3 has 16 residues. With V trimmed by 0 bases and J by 6 bases, 8 bases remained unmatched. Germline values: CDR1 MNHEY, CDR2 SVGAGI. The CDR3 bases are TGTGCCAGCAGTTACTCCGACAGGGGGTCCGGCGCTGAAGCTTTCTTT. Translated, it gives CASSYSDRGSGAEAFF.

The table lists this clonotype with a few counts. The V gene is TRBV4-1, the J gene TRBJ1-6, with no clear D. Trimming took off 1 base at V and 15 bases at J, with 22 bases between the two ends. From germline, CDR1 is MGHRA and CDR2 YSYEKL. This CDR3 contains 16 residues. The CDR3, as DNA: TGCGCCAGCAGCCAAGTGAGCACCGGGCGGTCCGAAGTCCTCCACTTT. Its translation: CASSQVSTGRSEVLHF.

This rearrangement joins TRBV5-5 to TRBJ2-7; no clear D. There are 14 residues in the CDR3. Germline assignment: CDR1 SGHKS and CDR2 YYEKEE (reference sequence). V gave up 1 base and J gave up 3 bases, with 11 bases separating them. The CDR3 region has the DNA TGTGCCAGCAGCTTGTCGTGCCGCAGCTACGAGCAGTACTTC. It yields the protein CASSLSCRSYEQYF. The whole variable domain, remainder taken from reference TRBV5-5 and TRBJ2-7, is DAGVTQSPTHLIKTRGQQVTLRCSPISGHKSVSWYQQVLGQGPQFIFQYYEKEERGRGNFPDRFSARQFPNYSSELNVNALLLGDSALYLCASSLSCRSYEQYFGPGTRLTVT.

The rearrangement links TRBV6-6 to TRBJ2-7; 8 nucleotides align to TRBD1. The trim removed 7 bases at V and 5 bases at J, leaving 7 bases unmatched. Per the germline V gene, CDR1 is MNHNY and CDR2 is SVGAGI (reference sequence). The CDR3 length is 13 residues. The CDR3, as DNA: TGTGCCAGCACCGACAGGGGTTGGGACGAGCAGTACTTC. It specifies CASTDRGWDEQYF.

The chain has TRBV12-3 or TRBV12-4 and TRBJ2-1; the match to TRBD2 covers 7 bases. V was clipped by 6 bases and J by 2 bases; unmatched bases: 7. CDR3 length: 15 residues. The CDR3 spells CASRSRGVAYNEQFF. CDR3 nucleotides: TGTGCCAGCAGGTCCCGGGGGGTCGCCTACAATGAGCAGTTCTTC.

This clonotype showed up just once. The chain carries TRBV6-2 or TRBV6-3 and TRBJ1-2; no definite D call. V was shortened by 0 bases and J by 6 bases, with 8 bases between the two germline ends. The germline V gene has CDR1 MNHEY and CDR2 SVGEGT. This CDR3 comprises 13 residues. The CDR3 spells CASSYSATHGYTF. In DNA form, the CDR3 reads TGTGCCAGCAGTTACTCGGCAACTCATGGCTACACCTTC.

In this sample, this clonotype turned up many times. V and J are TRBV5-1 and TRBJ2-7; TRBD1 agrees at 7 bases. The CDR3 totals 15 residues. V dropped 4 bases and J dropped 3; count of bases not matched to a gene: 10. The germline gives CDR1 SGHRS, CDR2 YFSETQ. This CDR3 reads CASSTHRGRGYEQYF. The CDR3 DNA reads TGCGCCAGCAGCACACACAGGGGAAGGGGCTACGAGCAGTACTTC.

The J gene is TRBJ2-1, the V gene TRBV27; D unresolved. This CDR3 is 12 amino acids long. V lost 8 bases and J lost 4, with 9 bases in between. The germline V gene has CDR1 MNHEY and CDR2 SMNVEV (reference sequence). CDR3 coding DNA: TGTGCCAGCGGTTCCCCGTACAATGAGCAGTTCTTC. Its translation is CASGSPYNEQFF.

This clonotype was seen a few times. This chain uses TRBV10-3 with TRBJ1-5; D not certain. CDR1 ENHRY and CDR2 SYGVKD come from the germline V gene. V shed 3 bases and J shed 4 bases, with 7 bases lying between them. The CDR3 runs to 13 residues. DNA for the CDR3: TGTGCCATCAGTGAAGGAGATAATCAGCCCCAGCATTTT. Protein sequence: CAISEGDNQPQHF.

This clonotype was seen only a few times. This sequence may be a read error, since a much larger clone differs from it by one base. This chain joins TRBV28 and TRBJ1-4; the match to TRBD1 covers 7 bases. CDR1 is MDHEN, CDR2 SYDVKM, per germline. CDR3 size: 14 residues. The CDR3 region has the DNA TGTGCCAGCAGTTTCCTTAGACAGGGAGAAAAACGGTTTTTT. This translates into CASSFLRQGEKRFF.

This clonotype was seen more than once but under ten times. This chain connects TRBV29-1 to TRBJ1-2; 9 bases agree with TRBD1. The CDR3 is 14 amino acids. Germline V gene data show CDR1 as SQVTM and CDR2 as ANQGSEA. V dropped 7 bases and J dropped 4; count of bases not matched to a gene: 10. CDR3 in amino acids: CSARWDRAFYGYTF. CDR3 DNA sequence: TGCAGCGCGCGATGGGACAGGGCGTTCTATGGCTACACCTTC.

The chain has TRBV6-2 or TRBV6-3 and TRBJ2-1; the match to TRBD2 covers 8 bases. This CDR3 is built from 18 residues. CDR1 and CDR2 (germline): MNHEY, SVGEGT. V dropped 6 bases and J dropped 0; count of bases not matched to a gene: 13. The DNA for the CDR3 is TGTGCCAGCAGACCGGGACTAGTGGGGGGGAGCTCCTACAATGAGCAGTTCTTC. This codes for CASRPGLVGGSSYNEQFF.

This clonotype was seen many times. The chain carries TRBV5-1 and TRBJ2-5; 11 nucleotides agree with TRBD2. Trimming cost V 4 bases and J 3 bases; bases outside gene matches: 14. This CDR3 spans 18 amino acids. Germline V CDR1 and CDR2: SGHRS, YFSETQ. The CDR3 DNA sequence: TGCGCCAGCAGCACAGGAGGGAGTAGCGGGGGGGCCGAAGAGACCCAGTACTTC. This sequence encodes CASSTGGSSGGAEETQYF.

The V and J genes are TRBV18 and TRBJ1-2; 9 bases are a match to TRBD1. CDR1 KGHSH and CDR2 LQKENI come from the germline V gene. After removal of 6 bases from V and 4 bases from J, the junction contained 9 bases not matched to a gene. This CDR3 is built from 15 residues. The CDR3 reads CASSPTGGESYGYTF. CDR3 in DNA: TGTGCCAGCTCCCCTACAGGGGGCGAATCCTATGGCTACACCTTC.

The gene calls are TRBV28 and TRBJ1-4, with a tentative D call TRBD1 (6 bases). This CDR3 contains 17 residues. From germline, CDR1 is MDHEN and CDR2 SYDVKM. Trimming stripped 3 bases from V and 6 bases from J, with 20 bases between. In DNA, the CDR3 is TGTGCCAGCAGTTTCCCCCTTATGGGGGGCGAGGATGAAAAACTGTTTTTT. It encodes CASSFPLMGGEDEKLFF.

This clonotype has just a few counts. The V and J genes are TRBV7-2 and TRBJ1-1; D gene ambiguous. The CDR3 totals 14 residues. Germline CDR1 reads SGHTA; CDR2 reads FQGNSA. Trimming took 0 bases from V and 5 from J, leaving 10 bases between them. This CDR3 is CASSLAWASTEAFF. CDR3 in DNA: TGTGCCAGCAGCTTAGCATGGGCGTCGACTGAAGCTTTCTTT. The whole variable domain, filled in from reference TRBV7-2 and TRBJ1-1, reads GAGVSQSPSNKVTEKGKDVELRCDPISGHTALYWYRQSLGQGLEFLIYFQGNSAPDKSGLPSDRFSAERTGGSVSTLTIQRTQQEDSAVYLCASSLAWASTEAFFGQGTRLTVV.

At least ten counts were recorded for this clonotype. The genes are TRBV6-1 and TRBJ1-2; D gene ambiguous. The CDR3 spans 8 residues. V was trimmed by 4 bases and J by 9 bases, leaving 0 bases between them. CDR1 is MNHNS and CDR2 is SASEGT in the germline V gene. CDR3 DNA: TGTGCCAGCAGTGGCTACACCTTC. Its translation is CASSGYTF.

This clonotype was counted once. The chain recombines TRBV9 with TRBJ2-3, with D tentatively TRBD2 (6 bases). This CDR3 spans 16 amino acids. Germline V CDR1 and CDR2: SGDLS, YYNGEE. Trimming took 0 bases from V and 1 from J, leaving 12 bases between them. The CDR3 spells CASSVVQGGGTDTQYF. In DNA form, the CDR3 reads TGTGCCAGCAGCGTAGTTCAGGGAGGAGGCACAGATACGCAGTATTTT.

The chain couples TRBV5-1 to TRBJ2-1; D is ambiguous. This CDR3 spans 12 amino acids. Per the germline V gene, CDR1 is SGHRS and CDR2 is YFSETQ. Trimming left V 0 bases short and J 9 bases short, with 7 bases between. The CDR3 spells CASSLGQTEQFF. In nucleotides, the CDR3 is TGCGCCAGCAGCTTGGGACAAACTGAGCAGTTCTTC. Using reference TRBV5-1 and TRBJ2-1 for the parts outside the CDR3, the full variable domain is KAGVTQTPRYLIKTRGQQVTLSCSPISGHRSVSWYQQTPGQGLQFLFEYFSETQRNKGNFPGRFSGRQFSNSRSEMNVSTLELGDSALYLCASSLGQTEQFFGPGTRLTVL.